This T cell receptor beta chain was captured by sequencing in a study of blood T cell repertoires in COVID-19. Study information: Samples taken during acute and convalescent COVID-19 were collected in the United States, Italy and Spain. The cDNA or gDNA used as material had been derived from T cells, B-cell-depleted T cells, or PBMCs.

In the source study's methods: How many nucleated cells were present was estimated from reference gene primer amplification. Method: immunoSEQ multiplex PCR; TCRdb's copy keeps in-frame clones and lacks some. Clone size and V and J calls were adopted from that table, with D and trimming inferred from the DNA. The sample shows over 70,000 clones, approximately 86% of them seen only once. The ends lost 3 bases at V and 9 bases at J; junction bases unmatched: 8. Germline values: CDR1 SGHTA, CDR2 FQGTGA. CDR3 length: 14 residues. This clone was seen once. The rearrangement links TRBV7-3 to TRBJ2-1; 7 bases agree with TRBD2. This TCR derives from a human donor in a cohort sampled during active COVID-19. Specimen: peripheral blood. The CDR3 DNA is TGTGCCAGCAGCTTTAGAGGCGGGAGCCCTGAGCAGTTCTTC. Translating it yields CASSFRGGSPEQFF.